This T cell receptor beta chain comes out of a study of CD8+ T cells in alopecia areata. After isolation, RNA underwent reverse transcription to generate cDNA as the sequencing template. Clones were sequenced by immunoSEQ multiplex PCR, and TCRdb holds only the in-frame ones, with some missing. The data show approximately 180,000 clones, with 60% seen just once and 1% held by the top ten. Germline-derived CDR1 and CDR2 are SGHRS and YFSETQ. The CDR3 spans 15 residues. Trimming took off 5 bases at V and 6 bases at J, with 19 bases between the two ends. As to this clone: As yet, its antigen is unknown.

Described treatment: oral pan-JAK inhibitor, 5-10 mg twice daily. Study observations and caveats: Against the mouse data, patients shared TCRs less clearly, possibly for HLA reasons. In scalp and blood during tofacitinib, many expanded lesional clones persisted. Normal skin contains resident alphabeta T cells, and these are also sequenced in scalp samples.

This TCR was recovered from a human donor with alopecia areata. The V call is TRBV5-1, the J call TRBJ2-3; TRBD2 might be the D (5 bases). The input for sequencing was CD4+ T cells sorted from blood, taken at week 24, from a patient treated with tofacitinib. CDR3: CASRGVNGVRDTQYF. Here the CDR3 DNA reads TGCGCCAGCAGAGGTGTCAACGGGGTAAGGGATACGCAGTATTTT.